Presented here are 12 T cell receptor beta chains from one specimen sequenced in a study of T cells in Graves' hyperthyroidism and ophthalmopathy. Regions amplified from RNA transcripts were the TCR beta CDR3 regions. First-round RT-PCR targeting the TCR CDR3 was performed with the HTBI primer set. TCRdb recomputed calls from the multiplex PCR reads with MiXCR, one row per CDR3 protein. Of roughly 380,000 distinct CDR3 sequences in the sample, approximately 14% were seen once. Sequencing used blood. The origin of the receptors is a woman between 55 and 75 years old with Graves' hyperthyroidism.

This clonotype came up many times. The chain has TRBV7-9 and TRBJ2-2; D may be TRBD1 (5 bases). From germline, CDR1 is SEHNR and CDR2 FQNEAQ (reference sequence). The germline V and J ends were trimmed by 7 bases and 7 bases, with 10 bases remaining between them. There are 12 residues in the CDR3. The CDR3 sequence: CASTPDIGELFF. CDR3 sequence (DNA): TGTGCCAGCACGCCGGACATCGGGGAGCTGTTTTTT. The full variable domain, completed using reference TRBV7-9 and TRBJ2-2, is DTGVSQNPRHKITKRGQNVTFRCDPISEHNRLYWYRQTLGQGPEFLTYFQNEAQLEKSRLLSDRFSAERPKGSFSTLEIQRTEQGDSAMYLCASTPDIGELFFGEGSRLTVL.

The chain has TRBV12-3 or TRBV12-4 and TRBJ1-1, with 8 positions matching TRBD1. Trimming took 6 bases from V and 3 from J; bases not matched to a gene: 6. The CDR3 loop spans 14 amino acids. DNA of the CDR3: TGTGCCAGCAGAGACAGGGGCTGGCACACTGAAGCTTTCTTT. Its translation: CASRDRGWHTEAFF.

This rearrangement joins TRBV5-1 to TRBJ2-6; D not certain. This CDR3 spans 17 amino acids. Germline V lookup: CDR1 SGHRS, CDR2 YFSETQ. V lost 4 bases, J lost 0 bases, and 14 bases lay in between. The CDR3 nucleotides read TGCGCCAGCAGCCCCCCGGTTGTATACTCTGGGGCCAACGTCCTGACTTTC. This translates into CASSPPVVYSGANVLTF.

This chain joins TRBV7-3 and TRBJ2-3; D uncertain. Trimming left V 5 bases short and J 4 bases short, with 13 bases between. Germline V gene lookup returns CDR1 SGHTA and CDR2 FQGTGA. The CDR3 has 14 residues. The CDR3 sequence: CASSIGPPPDTQYF. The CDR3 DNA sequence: TGTGCCAGCAGCATTGGACCTCCCCCAGATACGCAGTATTTT. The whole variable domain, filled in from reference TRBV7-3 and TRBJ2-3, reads GAGVSQTPSNKVTEKGKYVELRCDPISGHTALYWYRQSLGQGPEFLIYFQGTGAADDSGLPNDRFFAVRPEGSVSTLKIQRTERGDSAVYLCASSIGPPPDTQYFGPGTRLTVL.

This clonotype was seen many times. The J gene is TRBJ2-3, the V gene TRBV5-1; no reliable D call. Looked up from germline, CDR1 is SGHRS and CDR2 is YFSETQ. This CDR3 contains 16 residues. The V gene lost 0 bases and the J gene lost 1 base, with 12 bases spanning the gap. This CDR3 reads CASSLEVGSGTDTQYF. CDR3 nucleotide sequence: TGCGCCAGCAGCTTGGAGGTGGGGTCTGGCACAGATACGCAGTATTTT.

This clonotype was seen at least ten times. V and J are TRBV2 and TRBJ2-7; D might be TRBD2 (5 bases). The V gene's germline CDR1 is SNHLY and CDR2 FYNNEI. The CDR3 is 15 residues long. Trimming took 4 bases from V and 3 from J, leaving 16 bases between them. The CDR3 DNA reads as TGTGCCAGCAGTGTCCCGTGGACTTCTGACTACGAGCAGTACTTC. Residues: CASSVPWTSDYEQYF.

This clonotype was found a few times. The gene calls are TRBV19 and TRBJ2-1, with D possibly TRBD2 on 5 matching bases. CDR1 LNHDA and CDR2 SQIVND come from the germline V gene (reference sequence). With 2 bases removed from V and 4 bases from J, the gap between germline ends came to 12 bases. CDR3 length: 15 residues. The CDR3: CASSIRTSIYNEQFF. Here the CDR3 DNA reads TGTGCCAGTAGTATACGTACTAGTATATACAATGAGCAGTTCTTC.

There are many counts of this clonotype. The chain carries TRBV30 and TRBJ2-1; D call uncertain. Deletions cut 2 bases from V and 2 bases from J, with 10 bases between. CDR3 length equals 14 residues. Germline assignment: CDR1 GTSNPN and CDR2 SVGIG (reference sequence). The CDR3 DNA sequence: TGTGCCTGGAGTATGGAGACTGCCTACAATGAGCAGTTCTTC. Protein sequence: CAWSMETAYNEQFF.

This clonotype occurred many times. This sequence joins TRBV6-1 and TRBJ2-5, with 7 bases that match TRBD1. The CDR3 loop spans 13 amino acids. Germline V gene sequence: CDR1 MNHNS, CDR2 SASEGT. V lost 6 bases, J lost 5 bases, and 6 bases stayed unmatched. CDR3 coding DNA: TGTGCCAGCAGGGCCAGGGGGATTGAGACCCAGTACTTC. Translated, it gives CASRARGIETQYF.

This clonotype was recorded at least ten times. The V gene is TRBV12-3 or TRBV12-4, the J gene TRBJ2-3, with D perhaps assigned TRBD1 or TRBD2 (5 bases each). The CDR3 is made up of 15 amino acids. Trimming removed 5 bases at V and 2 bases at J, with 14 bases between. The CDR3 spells CASSPGAVSTDTQYF. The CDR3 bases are TGTGCCAGCAGTCCCGGGGCGGTATCCACAGATACGCAGTATTTT.

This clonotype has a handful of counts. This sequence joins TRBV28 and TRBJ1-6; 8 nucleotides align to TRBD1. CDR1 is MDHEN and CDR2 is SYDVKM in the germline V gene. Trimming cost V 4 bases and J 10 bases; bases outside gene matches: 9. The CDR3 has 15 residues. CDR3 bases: TGTGCCAGCAGTTCCTTGGGACAGGCGCAATCACCCCTCCACTTT. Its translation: CASSSLGQAQSPLHF. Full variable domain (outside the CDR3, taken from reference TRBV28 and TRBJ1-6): DVKVTQSSRYLVKRTGEKVFLECVQDMDHENMFWYRQDPGLGLRLIYFSYDVKMKEKGDIPEGYSVSREKKERFSLILESASTNQTSMYLCASSSLGQAQSPLHFGNGTRLTVT.

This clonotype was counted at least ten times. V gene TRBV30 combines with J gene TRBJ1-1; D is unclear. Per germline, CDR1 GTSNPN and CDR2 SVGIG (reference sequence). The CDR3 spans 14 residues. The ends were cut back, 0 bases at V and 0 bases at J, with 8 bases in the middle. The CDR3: CAWSVPSLNTEAFF. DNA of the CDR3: TGTGCCTGGAGTGTCCCCTCTCTGAACACTGAAGCTTTCTTT.